These 22 T cell receptor beta chains originate from one sample sequenced in a study of immune heterogeneity within non-small cell lung tumors. Bulk tumor genomic DNA constituted the template, at around 600 ng per sample. Surgery yielded several widely spaced biopsies per primary tumor. Patients underwent curative surgery for untreated, newly diagnosed non-small cell lung cancer. Amplifying TCR beta CDR3 involved multiplex PCR carried out with 32 V and 13 J primers. TCRdb redid the calling of the multiplex PCR reads with MiXCR, one entry per CDR3 protein. The repertoire holds about 15,000 distinct CDR3 sequences, with around 27% as singletons. Sequenced sample: lung tumor tissue. These receptors came from a man aged 35 to 55 with non-small cell lung cancer.

This clonotype is classed as medium-sized. The chain is built from TRBV6-2 or TRBV6-3 and TRBJ2-7; D remains unclear. The CDR3 has 11 residues. Germline CDR1 is MNHEY and CDR2 is SVGEGT. V was trimmed by 2 bases and J by 3 bases, leaving 2 bases between them. In nucleotides, the CDR3 is TGTGCCAGCAGTTACGACTACGAGCAGTACTTC. Amino acid sequence: CASSYDYEQYF.

On this clonotype: Possible read error: a much larger clone is one base away. The chain has TRBV6-2 or TRBV6-3 and TRBJ1-2; no reliable D call. The CDR3 consists of 17 residues. Looked up from germline, CDR1 is MNHEY and CDR2 is SVGEGT. CDR3 region: CASSPITFPYVDYGYNF. The CDR3, as DNA: TGTGCCAGCAGTCCGATTACGTTCCCATATGTCGACTATGGCTACAACTTC.

By share, this clonotype ranks as medium-sized (0.01 to 0.1%). The chain combines TRBV12-3 or TRBV12-4 with TRBJ2-1; 14 bases are shared with TRBD2. CDR3 length: 15 amino acids. V lost 6 bases, J lost 6 bases, and 4 bases stayed unmatched. The CDR3, as DNA: TGTGCCAGCAGATGGACTAGCGGGAGGTTCAATGAGCAGTTCTTC. It specifies CASRWTSGRFNEQFF.

This clonotype was picked up many times. The chain carries TRBV11-2 and TRBJ1-3; D unresolved. CDR1 and CDR2 (germline): SGHAT, FQNNGV. Trimming shortened V by 3 bases and J by 0 bases, and 6 bases separated the two germline ends. The CDR3 is 14 amino acids. The CDR3 coding sequence is TGTGCCAGCAGCTTGACGTACTCTGGAAACACCATATATTTT. Translating it yields CASSLTYSGNTIYF.

The J gene is TRBJ2-5, the V gene TRBV7-9, with 14 positions matching TRBD2. The germline CDR1 and CDR2 sequences are SEHNR and FQNEAQ (reference sequence). The CDR3 consists of 14 residues. J lost 5 bases, V lost 5 bases, and 1 base had no gene match. The CDR3: CASSGTSGGETQYF. CDR3 bases: TGTGCCAGCAGCGGGACTAGCGGGGGTGAGACCCAGTACTTC.

In this sample, this clonotype turned up a few times. This rearrangement joins TRBV4-1 to TRBJ2-7; 9 nucleotides line up with TRBD2. This CDR3 is built from 16 residues. Looked up from germline, CDR1 is MGHRA and CDR2 is YSYEKL. Trimming took 1 base from V and 7 from J; bases not matched to a gene: 11. In DNA, the CDR3 is TGCGCCAGCAGCCAAGTTGCGGGAGGGGAGGGGGTTGAGCAGTACTTC. Encoded protein: CASSQVAGGEGVEQYF.

This chain connects TRBV30 to TRBJ1-1; tentatively, D is TRBD1 (5 bases). CDR3 length equals 11 residues. Germline V gene lookup returns CDR1 GTSNPN and CDR2 SVGIG (reference sequence). V lost 5 bases, J lost 12 bases, and 16 bases lay in between. The CDR3 DNA sequence: TGTGCCTGGGCCCAACCATGGGGCACTTTCTTT. Amino acids: CAWAQPWGTFF.

This chain connects TRBV4-1 to TRBJ2-1, with 11 bases lining up with TRBD2. Germline V CDR1 and CDR2: MGHRA, YSYEKL. The CDR3 has 16 residues. Losses at the gene ends were 2 bases for V and 9 bases for J; bases not matched to a gene: 9. CDR3 in DNA: TGCGCCAGCAGCCAAACCTTAGCGGGAGGGCACAGTGAGCAGTTCTTC. This translates into CASSQTLAGGHSEQFF.

The table lists this clonotype with many counts. The chain has TRBV10-2 and TRBJ1-2; tentatively, D is TRBD1 (6 bases). The CDR3 runs to 16 residues. Germline V gene lookup returns CDR1 WSHSY and CDR2 SAAADI. The germline V and J ends were trimmed by 7 bases and 2 bases, with 20 bases remaining between them. CDR3 nucleotides: TGCGCCAGCAAGGGGGGCCCAGGGACGTTGAACTATGGCTACACCTTC. Translated: CASKGGPGTLNYGYTF.

This chain joins TRBV5-4 and TRBJ2-7, with TRBD2 identical over 9 bases. The CDR3 is made up of 15 amino acids. The ends lost 2 bases at V and 2 bases at J; junction bases unmatched: 5. Germline loops: CDR1 SGHNT, CDR2 YYREEE (reference sequence). CDR3 region: CASSFGGGRAYEQYF. The CDR3 DNA follows: TGTGCCAGCAGCTTCGGGGGCGGGAGGGCCTACGAGCAGTACTTC. Using reference TRBV5-4 and TRBJ2-7 for the parts outside the CDR3, the full variable domain is ETGVTQSPTHLIKTRGQQVTLRCSSQSGHNTVSWYQQALGQGPQFIFQYYREEENGRGNFPPRFSGLQFPNYSSELNVNALELDDSALYLCASSFGGGRAYEQYFGPGTRLTVT.

There are a few counts of this clonotype. In DNA, the CDR3 is TGCGCCAGCTTTTCCCCACATAATCAGGAGACCCAGTACTTC. Encoded protein: CASFSPHNQETQYF. V usage is TRBV5-1 and J usage is TRBJ2-5; D gene ambiguous. The CDR3 covers 14 residues. The germline V and J ends were trimmed by 7 bases and 5 bases, with 18 bases remaining between them. Germline V gene sequence: CDR1 SGHRS, CDR2 YFSETQ.

This clonotype was recorded at least ten times. The chain joins TRBV7-9 to TRBJ1-5, with TRBD1 matching 9 bases. Trimming removed 4 bases from V and 5 bases from J; junction bases left unmatched: 9. The germline V gene encodes CDR1 SEHNR and CDR2 FQNEAQ (reference sequence). The CDR3 sequence is 16 residues long. The CDR3 DNA reads as TGTGCCAGCAGCTCGGGACAGGGACTGGTAGATCAGCCCCAGCATTTT. Translation gives CASSSGQGLVDQPQHF.

The sample holds many counts of this clonotype. J is TRBJ2-7 and V is TRBV7-9; 7 nucleotides match TRBD2. V dropped 5 bases and J dropped 6; count of bases not matched to a gene: 4. CDR1 and CDR2 from the germline V gene are SEHNR and FQNEAQ (reference sequence). CDR3 size: 12 residues. The DNA for the CDR3 is TGTGCCAGCAGCCTTCCGGGGGGCGAGCAGTACTTC. Protein sequence: CASSLPGGEQYF.

In the case of this clonotype: A much larger clonotype is one base distant, so this may be a read error. The J gene is TRBJ1-6, the V gene TRBV27; D is possibly TRBD1 (6 bases). Per the germline V gene, CDR1 is MNHEY and CDR2 is SMNVEV (reference sequence). CDR3 size: 14 residues. The DNA of the CDR3 is TGTGACAGCAGTCTTCGGGGGCAAAATTCACCCCTCCACTTT. Amino acids: CDSSLRGQNSPLHF.

The rearrangement joins TRBV28 to TRBJ2-2, with 8 nucleotides matching TRBD2. V shed 2 bases and J 5 bases; nucleotides not matched to a gene: 4. There are 15 residues in the CDR3. From germline, CDR1 is MDHEN and CDR2 SYDVKM. The CDR3 sequence: CASSLPGGGTGELFF. The CDR3 DNA reads as TGTGCCAGCAGTTTACCGGGAGGGGGGACCGGGGAGCTGTTTTTT.

This rearrangement joins TRBV5-1 to TRBJ2-4; 9 bases map to TRBD1. V shed 0 bases, J shed 5 bases, and the junction held 6 bases outside the gene matches. The CDR3 contains 16 residues. Germline V gives CDR1 SGHRS, CDR2 YFSETQ. CDR3 amino acids: CASSLELGQGQNIQYF. As DNA, the CDR3 is TGCGCCAGCAGCTTGGAATTGGGACAGGGTCAAAACATTCAGTACTTC.

This clonotype was counted only a few times. The chain couples TRBV5-8 to TRBJ2-7; 9 bases fit TRBD2. V lost 5 bases to trimming and J lost 6 bases; unmatched junction nucleotides: 9. The germline V gene encodes CDR1 SGHTS and CDR2 YDEGEE. This CDR3 contains 14 residues. Here the CDR3 DNA reads TGTGCCAGCAGACACGTAATAGCGGGAGTCGAGCAGTACTTC. It specifies CASRHVIAGVEQYF.

By sample fraction, this clonotype is medium-sized (0.01 to 0.1%). V is TRBV27 and J is TRBJ2-2; D is perhaps TRBD2 (6 bases). The CDR3 contains 15 residues. Germline assignment: CDR1 MNHEY and CDR2 SMNVEV (reference sequence). V lost 6 bases and J lost 4, with 15 bases in between. For the CDR3, the DNA is TGTGCCAGCAGGCGGGCAGGAGCGGGCACCGGGGAGCTGTTTTTT. It translates to CASRRAGAGTGELFF.

Turning to this clonotype: With a much larger clone just one base away, this may be a read error. The chain employs TRBV6-4 and TRBJ1-6, with D uncertain. V lost 4 bases and J 9 bases, leaving 16 bases between the germline ends. Germline lookup yields CDR1 MRHNA and CDR2 SNTAGT. The CDR3 is 15 amino acids. The CDR3 coding sequence is TGTGCCAGCAGTGCCGGGAGAGGGCCGAGTTCACCCCTCCACTTT. Translating gives CASSAGRGPSSPLHF.

This clonotype was detected a few times. The chain employs TRBV6-1 and TRBJ2-2; possibly TRBD2 for D (6 bases). Germline CDR1 MNHNS, CDR2 SASEGT. V lost 4 bases and J 4 bases, leaving 10 bases between the germline ends. The CDR3 sequence is 14 residues long. The CDR3 spells CASSVVGGTGELFF. CDR3 nucleotides: TGTGCCAGCAGTGTTGTGGGGGGCACCGGGGAGCTGTTTTTT.

Comment on this clonotype: It may be a read error: a sequence one base away is much more abundant. V is TRBV11-3 and J is TRBJ2-3; 14 positions agree with TRBD2. The CDR3 runs to 16 residues. The germline CDR1 and CDR2 sequences are SGHNT and YENEEA. CDR3 region: CASSPGTSGSRDTQYF. CDR3 in DNA: TGTGCCAGCAGCCCGGGGACTAGCGGGAGCAGAGATACGCAGTATTTT.

This clonotype is deemed medium-sized (0.01 to 0.1%). The chain recombines TRBV19 with TRBJ1-2; TRBD1 matches at 7 bases. CDR1 LNHDA and CDR2 SQIVND come from the germline V gene (reference sequence). The CDR3 contains 15 residues. The ends lost 0 bases at V and 3 bases at J; junction bases unmatched: 4. CDR3 bases: TGTGCCAGTAGTATAGATGGAGGGGGCGACTATGGCTACACCTTC. Translating it yields CASSIDGGGDYGYTF.